This T cell receptor (beta chain) was captured in a study of beta chain features in type 1 diabetes. Study-wide results and caveats: All four CD4+ subsets of Type 1 diabetes patients contained TCRB CDR3s that were moderately but significantly shorter.

Heparinised blood was drawn once per donor, averaging roughly 120 mL. The study reverse transcribed the entire isolated RNA, so it sequenced expressed TCRB transcripts. Profiled with immunoSEQ multiplex PCR; TCRdb holds only in-frame clones, not every one. The sample has some 350,000 clones; 9.6% are singletons. There are 13 residues in the CDR3. Germline V CDR1 and CDR2: SGHRS, YFSETQ. As for this clone: Its antigen is not known. A junction boundary mismatches the germline segment, possibly from a read error.

The V call is TRBV5-1, the J call TRBJ2-7; 7 bases are shared with TRBD1. The sequence derives from a man aged 25 to 45 with type 1 diabetes. The sequencing input was central memory CD4+ T cells from blood. CDR3 bases: TGCGCCAGCAGCCTAACGGAACAGGGGCTCCAACACTTC. Protein: CASSLTEQGLQHF.